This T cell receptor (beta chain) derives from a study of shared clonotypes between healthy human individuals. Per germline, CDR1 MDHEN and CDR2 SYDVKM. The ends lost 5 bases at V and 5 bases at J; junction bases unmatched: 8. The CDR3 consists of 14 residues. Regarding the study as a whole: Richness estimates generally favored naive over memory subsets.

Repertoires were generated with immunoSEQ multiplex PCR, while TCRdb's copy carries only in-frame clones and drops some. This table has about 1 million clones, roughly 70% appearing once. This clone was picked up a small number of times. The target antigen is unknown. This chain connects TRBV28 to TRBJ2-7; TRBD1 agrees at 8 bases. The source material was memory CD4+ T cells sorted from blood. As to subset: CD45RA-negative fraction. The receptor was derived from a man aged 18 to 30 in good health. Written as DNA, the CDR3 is TGTGCCAGCAGTCCGGACAGGGTACTCCACGAGCAGTACTTC. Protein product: CASSPDRVLHEQYF.